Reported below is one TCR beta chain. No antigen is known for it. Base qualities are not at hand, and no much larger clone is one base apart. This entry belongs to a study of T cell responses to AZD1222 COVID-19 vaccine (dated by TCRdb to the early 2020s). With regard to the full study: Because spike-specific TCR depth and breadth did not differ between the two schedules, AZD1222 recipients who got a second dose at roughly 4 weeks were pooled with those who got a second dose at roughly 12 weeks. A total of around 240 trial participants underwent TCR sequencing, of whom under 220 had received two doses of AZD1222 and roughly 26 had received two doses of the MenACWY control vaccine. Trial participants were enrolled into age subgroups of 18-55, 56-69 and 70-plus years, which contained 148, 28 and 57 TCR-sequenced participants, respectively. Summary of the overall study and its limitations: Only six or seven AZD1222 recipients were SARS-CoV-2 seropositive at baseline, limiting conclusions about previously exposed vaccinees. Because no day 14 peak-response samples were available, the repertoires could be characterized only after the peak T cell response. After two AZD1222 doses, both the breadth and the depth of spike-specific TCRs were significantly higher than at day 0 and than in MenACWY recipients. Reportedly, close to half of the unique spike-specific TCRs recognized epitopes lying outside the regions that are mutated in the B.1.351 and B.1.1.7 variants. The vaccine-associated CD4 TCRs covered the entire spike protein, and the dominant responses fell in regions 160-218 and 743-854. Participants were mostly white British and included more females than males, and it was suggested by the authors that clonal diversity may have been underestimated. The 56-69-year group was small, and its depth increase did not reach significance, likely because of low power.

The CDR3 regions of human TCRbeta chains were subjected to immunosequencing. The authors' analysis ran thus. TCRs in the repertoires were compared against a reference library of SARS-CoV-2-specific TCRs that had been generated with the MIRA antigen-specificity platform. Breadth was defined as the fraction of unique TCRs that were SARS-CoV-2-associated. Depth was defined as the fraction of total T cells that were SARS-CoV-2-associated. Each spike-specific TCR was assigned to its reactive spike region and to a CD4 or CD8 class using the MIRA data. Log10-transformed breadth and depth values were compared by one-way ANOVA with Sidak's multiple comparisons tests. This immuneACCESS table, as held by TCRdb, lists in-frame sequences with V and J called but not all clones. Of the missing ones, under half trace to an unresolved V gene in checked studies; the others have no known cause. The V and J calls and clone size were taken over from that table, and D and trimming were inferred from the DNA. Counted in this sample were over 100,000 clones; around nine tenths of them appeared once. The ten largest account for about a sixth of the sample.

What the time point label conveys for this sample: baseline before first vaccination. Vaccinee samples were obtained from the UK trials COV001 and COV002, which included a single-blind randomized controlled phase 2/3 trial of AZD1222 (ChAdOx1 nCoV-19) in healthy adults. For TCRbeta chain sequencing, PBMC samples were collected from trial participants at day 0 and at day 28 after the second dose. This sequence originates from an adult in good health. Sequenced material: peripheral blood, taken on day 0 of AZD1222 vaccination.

The DNA sequence follows: TGTGCCAGCAGCGCCGGGACTAGCGGAACAGATACGCAGTATTTT. Translation gives CASSAGTSGTDTQYF. Recombination connected TRBV6-2 or TRBV6-3 to TRBJ2-3, with 11 bases matching TRBD2. The germline V and J ends show losses of 6 bases and 3 bases respectively, and no gene match explains 5 bases of the junction. From a lookup of the germline V gene, CDR1 and CDR2 are MNHEY and SVGEGT. CDR3 length: 15 amino acids, cysteine to phenylalanine. Only CDR3 DNA is held: 45 bases, read in frame from base 1.